One T cell receptor (beta chain) is described in this entry. Its cognate antigen is unknown. This sample stems from a study of CD8 T cells in Susac syndrome. Study-level points and caveats: The study admitted that it had a relatively small number of individuals in its TCR sequencing and HLA analysis.

Random hexamers were used to reverse transcribe an amount of about 0.45 to 1 ug RNA. Across 54 Vbeta and 13 Jbeta, immunoSEQ multiplex PCR amplified TCR beta CDR3. TCRdb re-called the immunoSEQ multiplex PCR reads with MiXCR, one entry per CDR3 protein. The sample yields about 190,000 distinct CDR3 sequences, approximately 95% seen once. The V gene's germline CDR1 is SQVTM and CDR2 ANQGSEA. V shed 4 bases and J shed 2 bases, with 9 bases lying between them. The CDR3 is 13 amino acids. TCR beta sequencing was performed on blood CD8+ and CD4+ T cells. TEMRA cells were FACS-enriched, unlike CD8+ and CD4+ T cells, which were negatively isolated.

V is TRBV29-1 and J is TRBJ1-5, with D perhaps matching TRBD1 (5 bases). The source material was CD4+ T cells from PBMCs. The receptor was derived from a human donor in good health. In nucleotides, the CDR3 is TGCAGCGTTGCTTCGACAGGCAATCAGCCCCAGCATTTT. Its translation: CSVASTGNQPQHF.